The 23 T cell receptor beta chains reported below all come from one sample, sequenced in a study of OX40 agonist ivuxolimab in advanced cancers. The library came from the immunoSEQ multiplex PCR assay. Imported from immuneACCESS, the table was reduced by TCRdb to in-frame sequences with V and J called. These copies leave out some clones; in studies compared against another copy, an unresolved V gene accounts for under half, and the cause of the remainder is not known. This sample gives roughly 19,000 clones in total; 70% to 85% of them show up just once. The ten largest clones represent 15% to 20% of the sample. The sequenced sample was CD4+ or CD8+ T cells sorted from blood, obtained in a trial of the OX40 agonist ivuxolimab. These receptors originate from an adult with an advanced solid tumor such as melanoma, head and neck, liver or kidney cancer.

CDR3 loop: CASLERDSAYEQYF. In DNA, the CDR3 is TGTGCCAGCCTTGAGAGGGACAGTGCTTACGAGCAGTACTTC. The chain has TRBV2 and TRBJ2-7; 7 bases agree with TRBD1. CDR1 and CDR2 from the germline V gene are SNHLY and FYNNEI. This CDR3 contains 14 residues. V lost 8 bases, J lost 4 bases, and 11 bases stayed unmatched.

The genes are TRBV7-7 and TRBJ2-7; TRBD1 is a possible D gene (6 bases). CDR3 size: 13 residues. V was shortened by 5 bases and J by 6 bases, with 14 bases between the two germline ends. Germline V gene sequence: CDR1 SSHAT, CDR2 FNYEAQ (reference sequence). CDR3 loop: CASSEARGGEQYF. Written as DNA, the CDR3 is TGTGCCAGCAGCGAGGCAAGAGGGGGCGAGCAGTACTTC. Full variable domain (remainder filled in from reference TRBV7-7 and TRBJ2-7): GAGVSQSPRYKVTKRGQDVTLRCDPISSHATLYWYQQALGQGPEFLTYFNYEAQPDKSGLPSDRFSAERPEGSISTLTIQRTEQRDSAMYRCASSEARGGEQYFGPGTRLTVT.

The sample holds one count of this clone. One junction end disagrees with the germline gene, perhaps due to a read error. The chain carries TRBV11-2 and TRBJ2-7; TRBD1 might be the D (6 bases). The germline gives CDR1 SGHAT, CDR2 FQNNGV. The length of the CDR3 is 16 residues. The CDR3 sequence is CASSLDGTPYSYEQYF. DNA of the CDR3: TGTGCCAGCAGCCTAGACGGGACACCCTACTCCTACGAGCAGTACTTC.

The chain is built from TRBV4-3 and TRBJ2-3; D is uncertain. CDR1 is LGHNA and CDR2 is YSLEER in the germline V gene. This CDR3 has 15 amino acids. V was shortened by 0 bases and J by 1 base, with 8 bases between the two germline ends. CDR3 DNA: TGCGCCAGCAGCCAAGATTGGCCTGGCACAGATACGCAGTATTTT. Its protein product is CASSQDWPGTDTQYF.

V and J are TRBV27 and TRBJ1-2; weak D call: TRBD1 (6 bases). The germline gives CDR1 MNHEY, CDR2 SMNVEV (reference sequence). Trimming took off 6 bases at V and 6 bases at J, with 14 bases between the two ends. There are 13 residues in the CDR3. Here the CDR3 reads CASREGVLDGYTF. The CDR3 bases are TGTGCCAGCAGGGAGGGGGTTTTGGATGGCTACACCTTC.

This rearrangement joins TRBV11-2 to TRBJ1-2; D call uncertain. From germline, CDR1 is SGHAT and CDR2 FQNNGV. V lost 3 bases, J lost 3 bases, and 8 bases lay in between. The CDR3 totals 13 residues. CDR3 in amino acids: CASSFERHYGYTF. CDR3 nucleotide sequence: TGTGCCAGCAGCTTCGAGCGTCACTATGGCTACACCTTC.

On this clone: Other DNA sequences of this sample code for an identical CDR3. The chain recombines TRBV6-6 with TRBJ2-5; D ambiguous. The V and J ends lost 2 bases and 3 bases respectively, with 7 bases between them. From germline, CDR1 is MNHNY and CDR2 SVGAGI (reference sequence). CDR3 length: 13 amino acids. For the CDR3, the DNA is TGTGCCAGCAGTTACGAGGCGGAAGAGACCCAGTACTTC. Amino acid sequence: CASSYEAEETQYF.

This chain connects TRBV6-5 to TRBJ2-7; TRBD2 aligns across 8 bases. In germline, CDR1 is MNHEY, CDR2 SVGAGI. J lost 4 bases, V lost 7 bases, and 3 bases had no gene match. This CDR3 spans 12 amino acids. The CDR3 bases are TGTGCCAGCACCCGGGGGGGTTACGAGCAGTACTTC. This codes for CASTRGGYEQYF.

The CDR3 region has the DNA TGTGCCACAACGGGGGGGGCTTACAATGAGCAGTTCTTC. It encodes CATTGGAYNEQFF. The V and J genes are TRBV5-4 and TRBJ2-1; 8 bases line up with TRBD2. CDR1 is SGHNT and CDR2 is YYREEE in the germline V gene (reference sequence). The CDR3 spans 13 residues. V lost 9 bases and J lost 4; bases outside the gene matches: 6.

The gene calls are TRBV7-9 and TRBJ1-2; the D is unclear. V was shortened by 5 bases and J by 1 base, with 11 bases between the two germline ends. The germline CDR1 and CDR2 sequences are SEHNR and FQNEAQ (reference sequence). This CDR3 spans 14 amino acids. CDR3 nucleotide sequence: TGTGCCAGCAGCGCCTCAGAGGATAACTATGGCTACACCTTC. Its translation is CASSASEDNYGYTF.

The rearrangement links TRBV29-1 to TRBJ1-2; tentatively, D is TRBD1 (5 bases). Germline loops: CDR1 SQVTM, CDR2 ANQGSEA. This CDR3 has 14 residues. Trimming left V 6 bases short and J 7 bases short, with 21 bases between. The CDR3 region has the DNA TGCAGCGTGCCCCGGAGGATCGAGGGGCTTGGCTACACCTTC. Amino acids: CSVPRRIEGLGYTF. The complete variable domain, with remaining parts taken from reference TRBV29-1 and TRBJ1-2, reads SAVISQKPSRDICQRGTSLTIQCQVDSQVTMMFWYRQQPGQSLTLIATANQGSEATYESGFVIDKFPISRPNLTFSTLTVSNMSPEDSSIYLCSVPRRIEGLGYTFGSGTRLTVV.

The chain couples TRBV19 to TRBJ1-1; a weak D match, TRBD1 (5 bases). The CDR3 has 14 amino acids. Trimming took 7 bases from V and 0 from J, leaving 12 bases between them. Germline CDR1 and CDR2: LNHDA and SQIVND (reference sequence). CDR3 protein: CASNLGAVNTEAFF. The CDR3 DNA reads TGTGCCAGTAACCTCGGGGCGGTGAACACTGAAGCTTTCTTT.

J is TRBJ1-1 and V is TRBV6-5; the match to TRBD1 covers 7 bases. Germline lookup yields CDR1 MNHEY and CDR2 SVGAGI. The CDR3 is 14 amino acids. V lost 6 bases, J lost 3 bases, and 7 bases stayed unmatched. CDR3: CASSQTGPHTEAFF. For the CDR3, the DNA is TGTGCCAGCAGCCAGACAGGGCCCCACACTGAAGCTTTCTTT.

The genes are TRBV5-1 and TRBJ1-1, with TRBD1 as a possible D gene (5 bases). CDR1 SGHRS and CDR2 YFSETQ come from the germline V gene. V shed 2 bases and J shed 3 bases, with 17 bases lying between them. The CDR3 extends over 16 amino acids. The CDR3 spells CASSFARDGGDTEAFF. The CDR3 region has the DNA TGCGCCAGCAGCTTCGCCCGGGACGGGGGAGACACTGAAGCTTTCTTT.

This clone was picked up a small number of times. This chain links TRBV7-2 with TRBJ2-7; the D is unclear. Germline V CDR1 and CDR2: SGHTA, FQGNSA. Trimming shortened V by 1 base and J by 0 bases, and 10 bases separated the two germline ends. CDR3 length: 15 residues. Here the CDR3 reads CASSLGGGISYEQYF. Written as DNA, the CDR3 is TGTGCCAGCAGCTTAGGGGGTGGGATCTCCTACGAGCAGTACTTC.

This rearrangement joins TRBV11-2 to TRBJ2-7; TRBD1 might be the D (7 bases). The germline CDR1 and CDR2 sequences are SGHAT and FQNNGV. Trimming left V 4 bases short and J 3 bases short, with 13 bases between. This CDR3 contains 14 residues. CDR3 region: CASSSGGGGYEQYF. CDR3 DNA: TGTGCCAGCAGCTCAGGGGGAGGAGGCTACGAGCAGTACTTC.

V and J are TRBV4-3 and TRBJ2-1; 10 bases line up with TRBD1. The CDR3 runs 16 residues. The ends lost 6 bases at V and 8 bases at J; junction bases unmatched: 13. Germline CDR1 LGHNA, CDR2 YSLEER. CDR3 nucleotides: TGCGCCAGCAGTCAATCCGGGACAGGGGATTATGATGAGCAGTTCTTC. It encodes CASSQSGTGDYDEQFF.

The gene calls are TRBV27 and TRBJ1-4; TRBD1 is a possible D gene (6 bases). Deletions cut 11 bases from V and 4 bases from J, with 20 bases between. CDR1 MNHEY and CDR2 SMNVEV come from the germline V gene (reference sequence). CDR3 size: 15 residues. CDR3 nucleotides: TGTGCCTCCCAGTCCCGACAGGCATATAATGAAAAACTGTTTTTT. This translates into CASQSRQAYNEKLFF.

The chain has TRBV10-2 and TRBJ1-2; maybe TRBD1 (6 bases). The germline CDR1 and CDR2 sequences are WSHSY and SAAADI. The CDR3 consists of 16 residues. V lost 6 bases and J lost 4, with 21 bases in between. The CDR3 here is CASSLGTSGSGYGYTF. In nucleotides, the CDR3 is TGCGCCAGCAGCCTAGGGACATCTGGTAGTGGCTATGGCTACACCTTC.

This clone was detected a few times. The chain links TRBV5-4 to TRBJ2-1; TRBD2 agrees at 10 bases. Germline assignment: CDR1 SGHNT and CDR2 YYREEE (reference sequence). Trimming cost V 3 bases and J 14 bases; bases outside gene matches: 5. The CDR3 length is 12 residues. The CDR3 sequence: CASSSGLAEKFF. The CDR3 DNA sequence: TGTGCCAGCAGCTCCGGACTAGCGGAGAAGTTCTTC.

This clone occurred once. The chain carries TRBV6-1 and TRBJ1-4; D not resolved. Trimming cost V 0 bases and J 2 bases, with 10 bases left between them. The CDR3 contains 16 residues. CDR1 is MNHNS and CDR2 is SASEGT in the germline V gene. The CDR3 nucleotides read TGTGCCAGCAGTGAAGCCAGAGGCGAGACTAATGAAAAACTGTTTTTT. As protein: CASSEARGETNEKLFF.

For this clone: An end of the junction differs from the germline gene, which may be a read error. The chain's CDR3 is CASSSPGLVIF. CDR3 DNA sequence: TGTGCCAGCAGCTCGCCGGGACTAGTTATCTTC. V and J are TRBV7-6 and TRBJ2-7, with 8 bases fitting TRBD2. The length of the CDR3 is 11 residues. Per germline, CDR1 SGHVS and CDR2 FNYEAQ.

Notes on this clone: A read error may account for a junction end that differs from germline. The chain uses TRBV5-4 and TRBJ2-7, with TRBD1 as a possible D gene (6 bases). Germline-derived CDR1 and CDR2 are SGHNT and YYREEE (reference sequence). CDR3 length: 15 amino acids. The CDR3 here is CASSQDTGKKYEQYF. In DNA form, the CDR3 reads TGCGCCAGCAGCCAAGATACAGGGAAGAAGTACGAGCAGTACTTC.